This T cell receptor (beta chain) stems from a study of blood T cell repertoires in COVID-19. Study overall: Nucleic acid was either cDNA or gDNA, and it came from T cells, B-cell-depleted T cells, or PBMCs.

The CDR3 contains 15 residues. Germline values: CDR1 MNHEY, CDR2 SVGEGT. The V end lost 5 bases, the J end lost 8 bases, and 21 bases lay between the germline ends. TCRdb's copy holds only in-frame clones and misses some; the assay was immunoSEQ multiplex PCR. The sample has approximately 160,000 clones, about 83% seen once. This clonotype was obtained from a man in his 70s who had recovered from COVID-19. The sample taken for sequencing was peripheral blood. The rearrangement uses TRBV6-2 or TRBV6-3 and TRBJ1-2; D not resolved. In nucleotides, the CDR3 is TGTGCCAGCAGTCTCCTAGTGGGTAGTGCAAACGGCTACACCTTC. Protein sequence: CASSLLVGSANGYTF.